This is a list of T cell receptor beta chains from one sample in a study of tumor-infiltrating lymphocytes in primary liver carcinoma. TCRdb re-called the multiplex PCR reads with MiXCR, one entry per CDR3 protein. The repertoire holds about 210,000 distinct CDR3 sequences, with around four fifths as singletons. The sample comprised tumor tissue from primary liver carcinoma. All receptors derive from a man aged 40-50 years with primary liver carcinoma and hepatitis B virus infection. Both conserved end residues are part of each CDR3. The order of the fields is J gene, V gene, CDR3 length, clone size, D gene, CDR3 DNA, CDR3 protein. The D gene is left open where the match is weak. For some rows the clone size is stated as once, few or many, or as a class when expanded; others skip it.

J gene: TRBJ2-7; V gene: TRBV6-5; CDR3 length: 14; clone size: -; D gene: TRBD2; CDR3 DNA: TGTGTCAGCTTGAGACTAGCGGGAGGTGGCGAGCAGTACTTC; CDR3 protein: CVSLRLAGGGEQYF
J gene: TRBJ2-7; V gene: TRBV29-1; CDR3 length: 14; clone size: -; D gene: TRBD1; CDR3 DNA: TGCAGCGCTGAGACGGGACAGCCAACCTACGAGCAGTACTTC; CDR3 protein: CSAETGQPTYEQYF
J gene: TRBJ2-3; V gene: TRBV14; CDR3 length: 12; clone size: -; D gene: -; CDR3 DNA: TGTCCCAGCAGCCAAACCACAGGTACGCAGTATTTT; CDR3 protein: CPSSQTTGTQYF
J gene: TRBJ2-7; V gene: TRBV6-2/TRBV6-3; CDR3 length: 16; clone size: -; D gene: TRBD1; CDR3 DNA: TGTGCCATCACCTTATTCCGGGACAGCCTTTCCTACGAGCAGTACTTC; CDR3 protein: CAITLFRDSLSYEQYF
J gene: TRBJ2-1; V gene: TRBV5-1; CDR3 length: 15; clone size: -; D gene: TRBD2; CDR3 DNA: TGCGCCAGCAGCTCTCTAGCGGGAGGGCCCAATAAACAGTTCTTC; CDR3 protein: CASSSLAGGPNKQFF
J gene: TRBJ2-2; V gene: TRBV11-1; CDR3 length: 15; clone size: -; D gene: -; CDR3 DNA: TGTGCCAGCAGCACGGTACAGACTAACACGTGGGAGCTGTTTTTT; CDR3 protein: CASSTVQTNTWELFF
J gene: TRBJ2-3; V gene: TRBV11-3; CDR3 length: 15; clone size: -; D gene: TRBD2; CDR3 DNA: TGTGTCAGCACCTTTAGCGGGAGGCGGACGGATACGCAGTATTTT; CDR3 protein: CVSTFSGRRTDTQYF
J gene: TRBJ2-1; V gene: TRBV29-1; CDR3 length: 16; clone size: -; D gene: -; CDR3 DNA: TGCAGCGTTGATCTTCTGCACGCCAGCTCCTGCAATGAACAGTTCTTC; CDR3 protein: CSVDLLHASSCNEQFF
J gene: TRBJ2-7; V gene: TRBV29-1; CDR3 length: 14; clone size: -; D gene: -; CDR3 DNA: TGCAGCGACACCCCGACACTCTCAAGCTACGAGCAGTACTTC; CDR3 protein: CSDTPTLSSYEQYF
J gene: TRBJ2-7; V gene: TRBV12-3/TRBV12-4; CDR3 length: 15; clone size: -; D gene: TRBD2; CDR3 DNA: TGTGCCAGCAGTCTGCAAGCGGGACCATCCTACGAGCAGTATTTC; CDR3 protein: CASSLQAGPSYEQYF
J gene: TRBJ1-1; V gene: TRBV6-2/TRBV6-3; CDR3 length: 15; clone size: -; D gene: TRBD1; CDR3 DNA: TGTGCCAGCAGTTCGCAGGGGGCATGCGCGACTGAAGCTTTCTTT; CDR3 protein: CASSSQGACATEAFF
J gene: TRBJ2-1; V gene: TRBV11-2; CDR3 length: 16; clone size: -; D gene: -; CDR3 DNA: TGTGCCAGTAACTTAGATCGTTTAGCGTTAGAGGATGAGCAGTTCTTC; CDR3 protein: CASNLDRLALEDEQFF
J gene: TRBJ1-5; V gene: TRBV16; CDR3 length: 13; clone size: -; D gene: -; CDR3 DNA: TGTGCCAGCAGCCAGGGACAAGTTCAACCCCAGCATTTT; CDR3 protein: CASSQGQVQPQHF
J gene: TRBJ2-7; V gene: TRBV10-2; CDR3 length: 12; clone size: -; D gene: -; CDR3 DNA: TGCACCAGCAGTGTCACGGTGGGTGAGCAGTACTTC; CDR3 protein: CTSSVTVGEQYF
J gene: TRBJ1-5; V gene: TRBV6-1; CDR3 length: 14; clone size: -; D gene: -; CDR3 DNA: TGTGCCAGCAGTGAGGCGAGGGAAATGGCGCCCCAAGATTTT; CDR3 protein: CASSEAREMAPQDF
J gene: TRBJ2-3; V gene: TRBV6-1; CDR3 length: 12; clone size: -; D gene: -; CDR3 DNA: TGTGCCAGCAAAACGGGAACAGGCACGCAATATTTT; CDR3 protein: CASKTGTGTQYF
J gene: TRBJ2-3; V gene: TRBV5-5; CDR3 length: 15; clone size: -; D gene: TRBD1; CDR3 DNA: TGTGCCAGCAGCAGGGACAGGGGGAGTTCAGATACGCAATATTTT; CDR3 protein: CASSRDRGSSDTQYF
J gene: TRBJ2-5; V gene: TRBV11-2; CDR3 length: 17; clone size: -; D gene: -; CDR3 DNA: TGTCCCAGCAGCCCTAGCTCAATCCAGGGCACTGGGGAGACCCAGTACTTC; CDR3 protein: CPSSPSSIQGTGETQYF
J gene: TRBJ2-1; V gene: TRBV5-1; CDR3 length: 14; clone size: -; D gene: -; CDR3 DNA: TGCGCTAGCAGGTTGGAACTCCAACCCAATGAGCAGTTCTTC; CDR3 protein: CASRLELQPNEQFF
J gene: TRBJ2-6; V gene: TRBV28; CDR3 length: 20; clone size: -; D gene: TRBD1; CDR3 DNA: TGTGCCAGCAGATCCAAGACCGGGACAGGGCAGTCGTACGGGGCCAACGTCCTGACTTTC; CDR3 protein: CASRSKTGTGQSYGANVLTF
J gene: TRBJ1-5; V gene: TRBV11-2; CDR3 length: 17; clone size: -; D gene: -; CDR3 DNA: TGTGCTAGGAGCTTAGTAGGGGTAACAGGGAGCAATCAGCCCCAAGATTTT; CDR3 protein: CARSLVGVTGSNQPQDF
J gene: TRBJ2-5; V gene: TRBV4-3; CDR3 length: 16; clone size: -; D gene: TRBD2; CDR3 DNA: TGCGCTAGCAATCAAGCTCCAGCGGGAGATGGAGAGACCCAGTACTTC; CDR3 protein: CASNQAPAGDGETQYF
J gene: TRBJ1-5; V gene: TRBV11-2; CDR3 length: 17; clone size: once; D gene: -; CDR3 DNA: TGTACCAGCAGCTCAGTAGGGGTAACAGGGAACAATCAGCCCCAGCATTTT; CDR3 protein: CTSSSVGVTGNNQPQHF
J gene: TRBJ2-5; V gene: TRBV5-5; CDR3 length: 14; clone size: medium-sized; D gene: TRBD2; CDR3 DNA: TGTGCCAGCAGCTCGAAGACTAGCGGGGAGACCCAGTACTTC; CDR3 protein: CASSSKTSGETQYF
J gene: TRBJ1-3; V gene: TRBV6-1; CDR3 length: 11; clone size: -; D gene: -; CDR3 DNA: TGTGCCAATATCGTTGGAAACACCATATATTTT; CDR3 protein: CANIVGNTIYF
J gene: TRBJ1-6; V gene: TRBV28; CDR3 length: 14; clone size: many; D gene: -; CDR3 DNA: TGTGCCAGCAGTTTAGCCGGGTTAAATTCACCCCTCCACTTT; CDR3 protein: CASSLAGLNSPLHF
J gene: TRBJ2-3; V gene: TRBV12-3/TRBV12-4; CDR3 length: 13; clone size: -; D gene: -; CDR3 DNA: TGTGCCAACAGTACTAGCAGCACAGATACGCAGTATTTT; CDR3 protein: CANSTSSTDTQYF
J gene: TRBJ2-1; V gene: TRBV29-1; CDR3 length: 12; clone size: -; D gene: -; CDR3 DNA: TGCAGTGCACTACAGGGTTTCGATGAGGAGTTCTTC; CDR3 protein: CSALQGFDEEFF
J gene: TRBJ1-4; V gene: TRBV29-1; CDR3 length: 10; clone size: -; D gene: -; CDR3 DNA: TGCAGCGCTCTTACGGAAAAACTGCTTTTT; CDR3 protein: CSALTEKLLF
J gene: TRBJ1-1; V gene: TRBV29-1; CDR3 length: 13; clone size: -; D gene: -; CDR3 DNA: TGCAGCTCCGCGGGGGGGTCAAACACTGAAGCAATCTTT; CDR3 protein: CSSAGGSNTEAIF
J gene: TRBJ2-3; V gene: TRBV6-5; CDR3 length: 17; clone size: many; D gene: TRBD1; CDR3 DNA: TGTGCCAGCAGTTACGGTCGTACAGGGGGCCTCACAGATACGCAGTATTTT; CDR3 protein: CASSYGRTGGLTDTQYF
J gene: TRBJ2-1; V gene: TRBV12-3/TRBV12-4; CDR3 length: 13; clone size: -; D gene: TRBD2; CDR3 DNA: TGTGCCAGCAACCATGGGGGGAGGGATGAGCAGTTCTTC; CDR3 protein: CASNHGGRDEQFF
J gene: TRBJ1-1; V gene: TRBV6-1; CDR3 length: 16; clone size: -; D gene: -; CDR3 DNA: TGTGCCAGCAGTGCGACTCGACCGGGACGGGACACTGAAGCTTTATTT; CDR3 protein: CASSATRPGRDTEALF
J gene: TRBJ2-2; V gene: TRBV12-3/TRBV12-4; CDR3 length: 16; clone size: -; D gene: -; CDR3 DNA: TGTGCCATATCCATCACTAGCTGGACGATCACCGGGGAGCTGTTTTTT; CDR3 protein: CAISITSWTITGELFF
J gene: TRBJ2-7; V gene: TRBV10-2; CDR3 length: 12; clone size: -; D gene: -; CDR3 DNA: TGTGCCAGCAGACTAGTTAACACCGAGCAGTACTTC; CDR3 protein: CASRLVNTEQYF